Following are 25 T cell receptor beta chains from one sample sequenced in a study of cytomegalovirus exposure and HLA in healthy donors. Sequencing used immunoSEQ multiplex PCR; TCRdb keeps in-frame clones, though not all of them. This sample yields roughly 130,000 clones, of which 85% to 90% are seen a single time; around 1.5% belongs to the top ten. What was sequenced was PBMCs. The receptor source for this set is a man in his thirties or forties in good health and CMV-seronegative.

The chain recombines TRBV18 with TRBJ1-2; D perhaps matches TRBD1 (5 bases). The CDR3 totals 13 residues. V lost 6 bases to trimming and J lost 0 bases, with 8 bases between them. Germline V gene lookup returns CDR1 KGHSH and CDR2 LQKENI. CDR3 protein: CASSRTPNYGYTF. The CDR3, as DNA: TGTGCCAGCTCTAGGACACCTAACTATGGCTACACCTTC.

CDR3 sequence reads: CASSLPGLAGGSEQFF. In DNA, the CDR3 is TGTGCCAGCAGCTTACCGGGACTAGCGGGAGGCTCTGAGCAGTTCTTC. V is TRBV11-3 and J is TRBJ2-1; 15 bases agree with TRBD2. V lost 2 bases, J lost 9 bases, and 5 bases stayed unmatched. The CDR3 spans 16 residues. Germline lookup yields CDR1 SGHNT and CDR2 YENEEA.

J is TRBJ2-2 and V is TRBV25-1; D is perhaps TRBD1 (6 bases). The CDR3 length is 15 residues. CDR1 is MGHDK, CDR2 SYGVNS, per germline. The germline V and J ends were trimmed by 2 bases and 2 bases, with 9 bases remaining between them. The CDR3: CASSETGRNTGELFF. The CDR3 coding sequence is TGTGCCAGCAGTGAAACAGGGAGAAACACCGGGGAGCTGTTTTTT.

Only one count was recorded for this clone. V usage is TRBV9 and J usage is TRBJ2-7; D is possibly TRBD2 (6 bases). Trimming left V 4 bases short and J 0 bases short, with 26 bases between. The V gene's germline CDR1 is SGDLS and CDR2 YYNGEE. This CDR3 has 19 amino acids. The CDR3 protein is CASSPRSGSGSLSSYEQYF. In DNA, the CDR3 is TGTGCCAGCAGCCCCCGTTCCGGTAGCGGATCCCTAAGCTCCTACGAGCAGTACTTC.

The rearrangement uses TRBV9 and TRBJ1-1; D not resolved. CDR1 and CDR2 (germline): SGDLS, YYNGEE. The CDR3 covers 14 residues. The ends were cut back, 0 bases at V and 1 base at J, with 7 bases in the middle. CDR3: CASSVVAGNTEAFF. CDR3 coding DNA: TGTGCCAGCAGCGTAGTGGCGGGGAACACTGAAGCTTTCTTT.

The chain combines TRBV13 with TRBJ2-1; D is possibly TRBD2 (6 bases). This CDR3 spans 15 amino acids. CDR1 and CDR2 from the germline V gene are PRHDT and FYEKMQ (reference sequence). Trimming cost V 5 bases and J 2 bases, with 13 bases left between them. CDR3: CASSPRTSPYNEQFF. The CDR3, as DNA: TGTGCCAGCAGCCCCCGTACTAGCCCCTACAATGAGCAGTTCTTC. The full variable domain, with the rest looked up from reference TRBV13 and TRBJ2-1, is AAGVIQSPRHLIKEKRETATLKCYPIPRHDTVYWYQQGPGQDPQFLISFYEKMQSDKGSIPDRFSAQQFSDYHSELNMSSLELGDSALYFCASSPRTSPYNEQFFGPGTRLTVL.

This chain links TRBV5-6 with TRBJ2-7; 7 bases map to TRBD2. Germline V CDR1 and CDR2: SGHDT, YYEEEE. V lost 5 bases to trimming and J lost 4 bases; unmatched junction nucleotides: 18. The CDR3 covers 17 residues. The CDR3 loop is CASRSGVAGDPFYEQYF. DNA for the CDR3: TGTGCCAGCAGATCCGGGGTGGCGGGAGACCCATTTTACGAGCAGTACTTC.

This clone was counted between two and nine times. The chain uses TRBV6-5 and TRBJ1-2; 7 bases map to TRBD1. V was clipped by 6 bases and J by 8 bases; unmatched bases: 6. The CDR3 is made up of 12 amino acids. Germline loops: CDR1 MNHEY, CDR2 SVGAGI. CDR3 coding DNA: TGTGCCAGCAGACTACAGGGGTACGGCTACACCTTC. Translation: CASRLQGYGYTF.

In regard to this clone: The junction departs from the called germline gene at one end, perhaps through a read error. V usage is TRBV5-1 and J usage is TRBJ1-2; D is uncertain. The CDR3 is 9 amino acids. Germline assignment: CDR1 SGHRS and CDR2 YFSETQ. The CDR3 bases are TGCGCCAGCAGGGGCAGGATTCTCTTC. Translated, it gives CASRGRILF. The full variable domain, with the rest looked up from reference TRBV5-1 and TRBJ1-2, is KAGVTQTPRYLIKTRGQQVTLSCSPISGHRSVSWYQQTPGQGLQFLFEYFSETQRNKGNFPGRFSGRQFSNSRSEMNVSTLELGDSALYLCASRGRILFGSGTRLTVV.

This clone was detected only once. CDR3 nucleotide sequence: TGTGCCATCAGTGGGGGACTAGCGGGAGGTCCCGGGGAGCTGTTTTTT. Amino acids: CAISGGLAGGPGELFF. The chain joins TRBV10-3 to TRBJ2-2; 15 bases match TRBD2. The CDR3 totals 16 residues. CDR1 is ENHRY, CDR2 SYGVKD, per germline. The junction had 3 bases not matched to a gene; V was cut back by 4 bases and J by 6 bases.

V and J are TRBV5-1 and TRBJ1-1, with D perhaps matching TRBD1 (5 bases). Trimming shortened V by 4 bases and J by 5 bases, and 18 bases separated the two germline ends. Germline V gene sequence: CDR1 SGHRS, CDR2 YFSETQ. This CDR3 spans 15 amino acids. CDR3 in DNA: TGCGCCAGCAGCCTGGAGGGCTCTAAGGGGACTGAAGCTTTCTTT. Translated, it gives CASSLEGSKGTEAFF.

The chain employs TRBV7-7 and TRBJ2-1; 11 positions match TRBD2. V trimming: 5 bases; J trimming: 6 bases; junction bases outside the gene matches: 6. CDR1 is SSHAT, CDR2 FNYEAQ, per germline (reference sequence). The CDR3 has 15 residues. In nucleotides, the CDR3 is TGTGCCAGCAGCGAGACTAGCGGGATCGCCAATGAGCAGTTCTTC. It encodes CASSETSGIANEQFF.

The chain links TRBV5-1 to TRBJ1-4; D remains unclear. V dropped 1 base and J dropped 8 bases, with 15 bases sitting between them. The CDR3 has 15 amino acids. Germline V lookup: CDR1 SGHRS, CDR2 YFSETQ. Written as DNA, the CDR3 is TGCGCCAGCAGCTTGACCGGGGTAGTAAAAGAAAAACTGTTTTTT. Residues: CASSLTGVVKEKLFF.

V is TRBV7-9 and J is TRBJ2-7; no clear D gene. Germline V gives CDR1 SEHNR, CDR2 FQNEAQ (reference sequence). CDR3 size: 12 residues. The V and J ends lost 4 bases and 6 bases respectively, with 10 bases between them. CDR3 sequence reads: CASSWLQPEQYF. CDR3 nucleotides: TGTGCCAGCAGCTGGCTACAGCCCGAGCAGTACTTC.

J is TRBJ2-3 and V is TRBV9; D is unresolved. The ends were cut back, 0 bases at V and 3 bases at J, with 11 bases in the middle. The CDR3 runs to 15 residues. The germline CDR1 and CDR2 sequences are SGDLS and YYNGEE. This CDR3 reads CASSVVARLTDTQYF. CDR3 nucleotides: TGTGCCAGCAGCGTAGTGGCTCGCTTAACAGATACGCAGTATTTT.

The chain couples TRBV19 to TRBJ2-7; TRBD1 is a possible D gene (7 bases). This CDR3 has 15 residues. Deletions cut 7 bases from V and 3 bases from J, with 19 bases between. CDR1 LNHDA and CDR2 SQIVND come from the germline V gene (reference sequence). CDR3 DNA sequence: TGTGCCAGTACCCCTGGACAGGAGGGCGACTACGAGCAGTACTTC. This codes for CASTPGQEGDYEQYF.

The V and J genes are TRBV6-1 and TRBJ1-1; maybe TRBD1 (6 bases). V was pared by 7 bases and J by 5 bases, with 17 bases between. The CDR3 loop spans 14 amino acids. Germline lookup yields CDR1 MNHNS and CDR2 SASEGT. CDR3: CASNLDRTRTEAFF. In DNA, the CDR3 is TGTGCCAGCAACTTAGACAGGACAAGGACTGAAGCTTTCTTT.

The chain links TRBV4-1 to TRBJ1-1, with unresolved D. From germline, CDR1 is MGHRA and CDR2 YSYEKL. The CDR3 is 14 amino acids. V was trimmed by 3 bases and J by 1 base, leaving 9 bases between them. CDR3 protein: CASSHISENTEAFF. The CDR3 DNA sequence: TGCGCCAGCAGCCATATTAGTGAGAACACTGAAGCTTTCTTT.

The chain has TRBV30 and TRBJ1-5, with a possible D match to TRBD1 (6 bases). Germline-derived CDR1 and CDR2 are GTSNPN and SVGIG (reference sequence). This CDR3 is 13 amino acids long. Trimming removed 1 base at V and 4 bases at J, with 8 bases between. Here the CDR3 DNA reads TGTGCCTGGAGTGGACAGGCTAATCAGCCCCAGCATTTT. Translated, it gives CAWSGQANQPQHF.

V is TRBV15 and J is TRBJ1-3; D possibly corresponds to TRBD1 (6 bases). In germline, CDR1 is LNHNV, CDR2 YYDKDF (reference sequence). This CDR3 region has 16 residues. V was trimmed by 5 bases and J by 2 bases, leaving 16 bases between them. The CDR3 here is CATSAPGGRTGNTIYF. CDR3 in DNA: TGTGCCACCAGCGCCCCGGGGGGGCGAACTGGAAACACCATATATTTT.

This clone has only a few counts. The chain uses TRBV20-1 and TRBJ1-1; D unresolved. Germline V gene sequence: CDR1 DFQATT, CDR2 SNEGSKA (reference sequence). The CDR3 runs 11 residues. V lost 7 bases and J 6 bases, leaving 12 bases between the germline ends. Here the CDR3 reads CSVPVSPEAFF. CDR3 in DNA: TGCAGTGTTCCTGTGAGCCCTGAAGCTTTCTTT.

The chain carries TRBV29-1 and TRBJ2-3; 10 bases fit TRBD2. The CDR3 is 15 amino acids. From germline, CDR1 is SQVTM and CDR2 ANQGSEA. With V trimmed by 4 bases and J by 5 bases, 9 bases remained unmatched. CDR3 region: CSVGDRSGRGDTQYF. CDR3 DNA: TGCAGCGTTGGAGATAGGAGCGGGAGGGGAGATACGCAGTATTTT.

As DNA, the CDR3 is TGTGCCAGCAGGCTAGCAGAATTTTCCTACAATGAGCAGTTCTTC. It codes for CASRLAEFSYNEQFF. The chain recombines TRBV27 with TRBJ2-1, with D possibly being TRBD2 (5 bases). Germline CDR1 and CDR2: MNHEY and SMNVEV (reference sequence). Trimming pared 6 bases from V and 1 base from J, leaving 13 bases between. The CDR3 totals 15 residues.

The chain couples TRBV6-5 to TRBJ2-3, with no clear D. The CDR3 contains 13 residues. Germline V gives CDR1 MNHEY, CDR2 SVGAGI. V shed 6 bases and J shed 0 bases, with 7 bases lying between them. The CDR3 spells CASSAGSTDTQYF. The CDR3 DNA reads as TGTGCCAGCAGCGCCGGGAGCACAGATACGCAGTATTTT.

This CDR3 reads CATQRDSPTYEQYF. CDR3 bases: TGTGCCACCCAACGGGATTCCCCCACCTACGAGCAGTACTTC. The V and J genes are TRBV2 and TRBJ2-7; weak D call: TRBD2 (5 bases). The V end was cut by 10 bases, the J end by 2 bases, with 18 bases between. Looked up from germline, CDR1 is SNHLY and CDR2 is FYNNEI. This CDR3 has 14 residues.